This paragraph reports one T cell receptor (beta chain). Its antigen is as yet unknown. Trimming stripped 4 bases from V and 2 bases from J, with 8 bases between. The CDR3 consists of 13 residues. The germline V gene has CDR1 SGHDN and CDR2 FVKESK. These data originate in a study of cytotoxic CD8 clonotypes in ibrutinib-treated CLL. Study-wide background: Patients attained some 25 partial and 2 complete responses; at median around 70 months, around 15 remained remitted while 12 progressed. Points from the study as a whole: Under therapy, public clonotypes either contracted or stayed stable, and they were uncommon. Baseline values of clonality outstripped age-matched healthy donors and followed circulating CD8+ T-cell counts.

TCRdb's copy holds only in-frame clones and misses some; the assay was immunoSEQ multiplex PCR. The sample has about 68,000 clones; 90% are singletons. The source of roughly 2.1 micrograms of genomic DNA for TCR beta libraries was cryopreserved PBMCs. Material: PBMCs, obtained after 12 months of ibrutinib treatment. The chain joins TRBV14 to TRBJ1-1; D not certain. This receptor was taken from a human donor with chronic lymphocytic leukemia. The DNA of the CDR3 is TGTGCCAGCAGCCGTGGGTTAAACACTGAAGCTTTCTTT. Protein sequence: CASSRGLNTEAFF.